This TCR beta chain was sequenced in a study of blood T cell repertoires in COVID-19. Participants were aged about 18 to 95 years, lived in over 20 US areas, and enrolled virtually. Clones were sequenced by immunoSEQ multiplex PCR, and TCRdb holds only the in-frame ones, with some missing. The sample includes around 220,000 clones, about 90% of them seen just once. Trimming cost V 0 bases and J 1 base, with 4 bases left between them. Germline V gene data show CDR1 as SGDLS and CDR2 as YYNGEE. This CDR3 is 13 amino acids long. The material sequenced was PBMCs or T cells enriched from blood (not recorded which). The chain employs TRBV9 and TRBJ1-1, with D unclear. The sequence came from a woman aged 25 to 39 with acute COVID-19. CDR3 nucleotide sequence: TGTGCCAGCAGCGTAGCTCCGAACACTGAAGCTTTCTTT. Protein sequence: CASSVAPNTEAFF.